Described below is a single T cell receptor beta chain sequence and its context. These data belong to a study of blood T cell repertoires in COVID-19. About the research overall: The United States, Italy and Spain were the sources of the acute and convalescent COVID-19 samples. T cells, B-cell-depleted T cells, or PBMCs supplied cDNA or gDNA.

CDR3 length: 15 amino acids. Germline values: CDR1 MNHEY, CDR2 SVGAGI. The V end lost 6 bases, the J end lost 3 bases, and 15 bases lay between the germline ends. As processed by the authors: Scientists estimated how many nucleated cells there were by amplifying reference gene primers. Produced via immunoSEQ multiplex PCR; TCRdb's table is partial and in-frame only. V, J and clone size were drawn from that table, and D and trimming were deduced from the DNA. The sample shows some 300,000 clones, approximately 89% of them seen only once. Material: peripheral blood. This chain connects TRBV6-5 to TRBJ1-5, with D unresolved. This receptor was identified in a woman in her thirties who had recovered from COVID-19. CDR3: CASRPNRGNNQPQHF. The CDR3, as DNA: TGTGCCAGCAGGCCCAACAGAGGGAACAATCAGCCCCAGCATTTT.